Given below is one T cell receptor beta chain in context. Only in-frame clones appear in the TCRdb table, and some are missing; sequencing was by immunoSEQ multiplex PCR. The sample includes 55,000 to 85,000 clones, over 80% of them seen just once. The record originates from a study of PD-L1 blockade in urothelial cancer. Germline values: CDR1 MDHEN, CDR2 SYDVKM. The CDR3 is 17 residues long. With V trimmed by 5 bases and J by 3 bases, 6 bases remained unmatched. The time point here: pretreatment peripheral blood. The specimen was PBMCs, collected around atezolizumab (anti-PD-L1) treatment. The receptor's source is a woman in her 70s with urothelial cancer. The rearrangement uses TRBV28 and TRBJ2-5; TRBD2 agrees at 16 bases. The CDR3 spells CASSGGGTSGREETQYF. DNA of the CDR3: TGTGCCAGCAGTGGTGGTGGGACTAGCGGGAGGGAAGAGACCCAGTACTTC.